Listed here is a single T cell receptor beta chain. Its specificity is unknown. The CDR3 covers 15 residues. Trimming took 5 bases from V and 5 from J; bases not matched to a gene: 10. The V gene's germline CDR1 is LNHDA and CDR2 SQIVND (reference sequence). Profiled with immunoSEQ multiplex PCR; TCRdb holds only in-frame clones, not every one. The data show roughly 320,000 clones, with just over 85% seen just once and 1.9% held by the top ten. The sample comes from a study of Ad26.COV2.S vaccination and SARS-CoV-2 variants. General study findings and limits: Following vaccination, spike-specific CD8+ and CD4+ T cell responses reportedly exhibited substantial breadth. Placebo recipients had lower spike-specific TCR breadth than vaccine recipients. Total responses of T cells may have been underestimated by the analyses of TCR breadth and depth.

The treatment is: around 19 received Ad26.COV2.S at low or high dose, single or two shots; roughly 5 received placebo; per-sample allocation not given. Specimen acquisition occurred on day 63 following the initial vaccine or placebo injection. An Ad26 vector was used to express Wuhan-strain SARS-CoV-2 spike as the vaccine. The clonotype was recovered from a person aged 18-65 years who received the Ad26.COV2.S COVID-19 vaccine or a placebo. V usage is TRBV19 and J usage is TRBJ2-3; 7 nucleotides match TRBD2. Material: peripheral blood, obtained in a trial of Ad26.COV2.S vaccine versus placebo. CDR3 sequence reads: CASSSRLAERDTQYF. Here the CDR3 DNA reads TGTGCCAGTAGTTCTCGACTAGCCGAGCGAGATACGCAGTATTTT. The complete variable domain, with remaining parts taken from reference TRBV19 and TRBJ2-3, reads DGGITQSPKYLFRKEGQNVTLSCEQNLNHDAMYWYRQDPGQGLRLIYYSQIVNDFQKGDIAEGYSVSREKKESFPLTVTSAQKNPTAFYLCASSSRLAERDTQYFGPGTRLTVL.